This TCR beta chain was observed in a study of cytomegalovirus exposure and HLA in healthy donors. The study, taken as a whole, reports: Confirmation was obtained in vitro that three CMV-associated chains are specific for CMV antigens. The study flagged approximately 180 TCR beta chains as cytomegalovirus-associated. Across donors, most TCRs were seen rarely, yet some public ones were widespread.

The germline CDR1 and CDR2 sequences are MNHEY and SMNVEV (reference sequence). V was pared by 8 bases and J by 8 bases, with 11 bases of the junction left unmatched. The CDR3 has 13 residues. Some clones are missing from TCRdb's copy, which holds only in-frame ones; the method was immunoSEQ multiplex PCR. This table has roughly 130,000 clones, roughly nine tenths appearing once. Comments on this clone: Its matching antigen is unknown.

Sequenced sample: PBMCs. The J gene is TRBJ1-2, the V gene TRBV27; TRBD1 matches at 7 bases. The clonotype originates from a young man in good health and CMV-seronegative. CDR3 in amino acids: CASARQGTYGYTF. As DNA, the CDR3 is TGTGCCAGCGCAAGACAGGGAACCTACGGCTACACCTTC.